This paragraph covers one TCR beta chain sequence. This entry belongs to a study of shared clonotypes between healthy human individuals. The CDR3 is made up of 14 amino acids. Per the germline V gene, CDR1 is KGHSH and CDR2 is LQKENI. V gave up 0 bases and J gave up 2 bases, with 8 bases separating them. Sequencing was performed with immunoSEQ multiplex PCR; in TCRdb, only in-frame clones are kept and a portion is missing. Of around 690,000 clones in the sample, about nine tenths were seen once. Adult donors, all healthy and HIV-negative, had no recent acute infections or vaccinations. This clonotype was sampled from a man aged 18 to 30 in good health. Some clones in this sample may be carry-over from other donors' samples. V usage is TRBV18 and J usage is TRBJ2-7, with no clear D. Source material: memory CD8+ T cells from PBMCs. Subset: CD45RO+ cells pooled with CCR7-negative TemRA cells. CDR3 protein: CASSPPGPAYEQYF. The CDR3 nucleotides are TGTGCCAGCTCACCACCGGGTCCTGCCTACGAGCAGTACTTC.